The 26 T cell receptor beta chains presented below share a single source sample, sequenced in a study of blood T cell repertoires in COVID-19. Generated by immunoSEQ multiplex PCR, the TCRdb table keeps only in-frame clones and is missing some. Altogether 400,000 to 450,000 clones are present, more than 70% being singletons, with the ten largest covering approximately 12%. Specimen: peripheral blood. The receptors derive from a woman aged 45-60 years with COVID-19, enrolled during active disease.

The CDR3 nucleotides read TGCACCAGCAGCCAATACTCGTACAATGAGCAGTTCTTC. This codes for CTSSQYSYNEQFF. The chain combines TRBV1 with TRBJ2-1; the table calls TRBD2, which could not be checked here. TRBV1 is reported as a pseudogene. This CDR3 has 13 residues.

The gene calls are TRBV30 and TRBJ1-2; 9 bases are a match to TRBD1. Germline V lookup: CDR1 GTSNPN, CDR2 SVGIG (reference sequence). V shed 0 bases, J shed 3 bases, and the junction held 8 bases outside the gene matches. This CDR3 has 16 amino acids. This chain's CDR3 is CAWSVRGTGRHYGYTF. The CDR3 nucleotides are TGTGCCTGGAGTGTACGGGGGACAGGGCGTCACTATGGCTACACCTTC.

The rearrangement joins TRBV5-6 to TRBJ2-1; a weak D match, TRBD1 (5 bases). The V gene's germline CDR1 is SGHDT and CDR2 YYEEEE. The length of the CDR3 is 15 residues. Trimming cost V 0 bases and J 5 bases, with 12 bases left between them. The CDR3 DNA reads as TGTGCCAGCAGCTTGGTAGGGGCCCCTGACAATGAGCAGTTCTTC. As protein: CASSLVGAPDNEQFF.

The chain joins TRBV21-1 to TRBJ1-3. TRBV21-1 is described as a pseudogene. The CDR3 totals 19 residues. The CDR3 DNA reads TGTGCCAGCAGCAAAGCGCTAGATGCCTCTTCCTCTAGTGGAAACACCATATATTTT. It is translated as CASSKALDASSSSGNTIYF.

The chain links TRBV7-2 to TRBJ2-3, with TRBD2 matching 8 bases. After removal of 5 bases from V and 6 bases from J, the junction contained 10 bases not matched to a gene. CDR3 length equals 15 residues. The germline gives CDR1 SGHTA, CDR2 FQGNSA. CDR3 amino acids: CASSLIGLAYDTQYF. The CDR3 nucleotides read TGTGCCAGCAGCCTTATTGGACTAGCCTACGATACGCAGTATTTT.

This chain joins TRBV6-5 and TRBJ1-4; no reliable D call. CDR1 and CDR2 from the germline V gene are MNHEY and SVGAGI. This CDR3 has 15 residues. Trimming shortened V by 7 bases and J by 0 bases, and 12 bases separated the two germline ends. The chain's CDR3 is CASNSERSTNEKLFF. CDR3 coding DNA: TGTGCCAGCAATTCCGAGCGATCAACTAATGAAAAACTGTTTTTT.

This chain connects TRBV5-1 to TRBJ2-1, with 11 bases fitting TRBD1. Trimming at V came to 2 bases and at J to 10 bases, leaving 5 bases not matched to a gene. This CDR3 spans 14 amino acids. The germline V gene has CDR1 SGHRS and CDR2 YFSETQ. In DNA form, the CDR3 reads TGCGCCAGCAGCTTAGGACAGGGGGCGCAGGAGCAGTTCTTC. Its protein is CASSLGQGAQEQFF.

The chain joins TRBV11-2 to TRBJ1-1; D gene unclear. V shed 1 base and J shed 6 bases, with 18 bases lying between them. The CDR3 covers 16 residues. CDR1 is SGHAT, CDR2 FQNNGV, per germline. The CDR3 nucleotides are TGTGCCAGCAGCTTAGGCGGTTTCGGGTCCGAACCTGAAGCTTTCTTT. Translating gives CASSLGGFGSEPEAFF.

The J gene is TRBJ1-2, the V gene TRBV24-1; 7 bases line up with TRBD1. This CDR3 is built from 13 residues. The V gene end was trimmed by 3 bases and the J gene end by 3 bases; junction bases not matched to a gene: 0. Looked up from germline, CDR1 is KGHDR and CDR2 is SFDVKD. CDR3 residues: CATSDGQDYGYTF. DNA for the CDR3: TGTGCCACCAGTGATGGACAGGACTATGGCTACACCTTC.

This rearrangement joins TRBV5-1 to TRBJ2-1; D unresolved. The germline CDR1 and CDR2 sequences are SGHRS and YFSETQ. The CDR3 covers 13 residues. The germline V and J ends were trimmed by 5 bases and 0 bases, with 6 bases remaining between them. In nucleotides, the CDR3 is TGCGCCAGCAGACCGAGCTCCTACAATGAGCAGTTCTTC. Amino acids: CASRPSSYNEQFF.

The chain joins TRBV3-1 (or the pseudogene TRBV3-2) to TRBJ2-1; D might be TRBD2 (5 bases). CDR3 size: 15 residues. V was clipped by 1 base and J by 4 bases, with 11 bases between them. Germline V lookup: CDR1 LGHDT, CDR2 YNNKEL (reference sequence). CDR3 nucleotides: TGTGCCAGCAGCCAAGGGAGCGGTGTGTACAATGAGCAGTTCTTC. This sequence encodes CASSQGSGVYNEQFF.

The V and J genes are TRBV12-1 and TRBJ2-3; TRBD2 is the table's D call and was not checked against the DNA. TRBV12-1 is a documented pseudogene. CDR3 length equals 19 residues. CDR3 region: CASSFAFDGGHKPGDTQYF. For the CDR3, the DNA is TGTGCCAGCAGCTTTGCGTTTGATGGCGGCCATAAGCCGGGAGATACGCAGTATTTT.

This clone has just one count. The chain uses TRBV2 and TRBJ1-1; 8 bases align to TRBD1. This CDR3 region has 15 residues. With 5 bases clipped from V and 4 bases from J, the junction kept 9 bases outside the gene matches. CDR1 and CDR2 from the germline V gene are SNHLY and FYNNEI. The CDR3 reads CASSRQGTGVTEAFF. The CDR3 DNA sequence: TGTGCCAGCAGTCGACAGGGGACGGGCGTCACTGAAGCTTTCTTT.

CDR3 sequence: CASSIPQGRYYGYTF. CDR3 DNA sequence: TGTGCCAGCAGCATCCCACAGGGGCGCTACTATGGCTACACCTTC. J is TRBJ1-2 and V is TRBV6-6; 7 positions match TRBD1. The CDR3 is made up of 15 amino acids. Trimming cost V 6 bases and J 3 bases; bases outside gene matches: 10. Germline loops: CDR1 MNHNY, CDR2 SVGAGI (reference sequence).

The chain employs TRBV13 and TRBJ1-1; possibly TRBD1 for D (5 bases). The CDR3 spans 13 residues. The germline gives CDR1 PRHDT, CDR2 FYEKMQ (reference sequence). Trimming pared 2 bases from V and 2 bases from J, leaving 6 bases between. CDR3 amino acids: CASSLQGNTEAFF. CDR3 coding DNA: TGTGCCAGCAGCTTACAGGGTAACACTGAAGCTTTCTTT.

The chain joins TRBV9 to TRBJ1-4; 7 bases align to TRBD1. Germline CDR1 reads SGDLS; CDR2 reads YYNGEE. The CDR3 covers 15 residues. The V and J ends lost 4 bases and 7 bases, in that order; junction bases with no gene match: 10. The CDR3: CASSPSRGGPEKLFF. The CDR3 nucleotides read TGTGCCAGCAGCCCCAGTCGAGGGGGCCCTGAAAAACTGTTTTTT.

Details on this clone: Other DNA sequences of this sample code for an identical CDR3. The rearrangement links TRBV30 to TRBJ1-3; D perhaps matches TRBD1 (5 bases). Trimming cost V 3 bases and J 0 bases, with 6 bases left between them. The CDR3 length is 13 residues. In germline, CDR1 is GTSNPN, CDR2 SVGIG (reference sequence). The CDR3 nucleotides are TGTGCCTGGAGCACAGGCTCTGGAAACACCATATATTTT. Translating it yields CAWSTGSGNTIYF.

Comment on this clone: Other DNA sequences of this sample code for an identical CDR3. The J gene is TRBJ1-1, the V gene TRBV29-1, with TRBD1 matching over 8 bases. The CDR3 is 13 residues long. Germline V gives CDR1 SQVTM, CDR2 ANQGSEA. J was trimmed by 3 bases and V by 6 bases; bases with no gene match: 6. The CDR3 reads CSVGTGMDTEAFF. The CDR3 nucleotides read TGCAGCGTAGGGACAGGAATGGACACTGAAGCTTTCTTT.

The chain couples TRBV4-1 to TRBJ1-2; 7 nucleotides agree with TRBD1. Germline values: CDR1 MGHRA, CDR2 YSYEKL. CDR3 length: 17 residues. The trim removed 0 bases at V and 0 bases at J, leaving 7 bases unmatched. The CDR3 DNA is TGCGCCAGCAGCCAAGATCATCTACAGGGGACTAACTATGGCTACACCTTC. Translating gives CASSQDHLQGTNYGYTF.

The V call is TRBV30, the J call TRBJ1-5; no clear D. This CDR3 comprises 13 residues. V was pared by 0 bases and J by 3 bases, with 6 bases between. From germline, CDR1 is GTSNPN and CDR2 SVGIG (reference sequence). CDR3 residues: CAWSVGVNQPQHF. Written as DNA, the CDR3 is TGTGCCTGGAGTGTGGGAGTCAATCAGCCCCAGCATTTT.

The chain carries TRBV7-9 and TRBJ1-2; the match to TRBD1 covers 8 bases. Germline V gene sequence: CDR1 SEHNR, CDR2 FQNEAQ (reference sequence). This CDR3 has 17 amino acids. The J segment lost 2 bases and the V segment lost 1 base, leaving 9 bases of the junction unmatched. This CDR3 is CASSLGADRVINYGYTF. The CDR3 DNA is TGTGCCAGCAGCTTAGGAGCGGACAGGGTAATCAACTATGGCTACACCTTC.

The chain links TRBV18 to TRBJ2-1; 10 bases fit TRBD2. The junction had 5 bases not matched to a gene; V was cut back by 2 bases and J by 4 bases. CDR3 length equals 16 residues. The V gene's germline CDR1 is KGHSH and CDR2 LQKENI. The CDR3 sequence is CASSPGAGGRYNEQFF. The CDR3 DNA follows: TGTGCCAGCTCACCAGGAGCGGGGGGGCGGTACAATGAGCAGTTCTTC.

The chain uses TRBV29-1 and TRBJ2-2; D may be TRBD1 (5 bases). This CDR3 contains 12 residues. V lost 8 bases, J lost 6 bases, and 13 bases lay in between. CDR1 and CDR2 from the germline V gene are SQVTM and ANQGSEA. CDR3 protein: CSLQTDPGELFF. The DNA for the CDR3 is TGCAGCCTACAGACAGACCCCGGGGAGCTGTTTTTT.

This chain links TRBV2 with TRBJ2-7; tentatively, D is TRBD2 (6 bases). There are 12 residues in the CDR3. Germline V lookup: CDR1 SNHLY, CDR2 FYNNEI. V lost 3 bases and J 3 bases, leaving 6 bases between the germline ends. CDR3 protein: CASSEEGYEQYF. DNA for the CDR3: TGTGCCAGCAGTGAGGAGGGCTACGAGCAGTACTTC.

The chain has TRBV30 and TRBJ1-1; D is undetermined. The CDR3 covers 11 residues. CDR1 GTSNPN and CDR2 SVGIG come from the germline V gene (reference sequence). V gave up 7 bases and J gave up 4 bases, with 10 bases separating them. The CDR3 protein is CASSPGTEAFF. The CDR3 region has the DNA TGTGCCTCTAGCCCGGGCACTGAAGCTTTCTTT. The full variable domain, its missing parts supplied by reference TRBV30 and TRBJ1-1, is SQTIHQWPATLVQPVGSPLSLECTVEGTSNPNLYWYRQAAGRGLQLLFYSVGIGQISSEVPQNLSASRPQDRQFILSSKKLLLSDSGFYLCASSPGTEAFFGQGTRLTVV.

About this clone: The junction departs from germline at one end; a sequencing error may be responsible. This sequence joins TRBV5-1 and TRBJ2-1; D is unresolved. Germline CDR1 reads SGHRS; CDR2 reads YFSETQ. The CDR3 covers 15 residues. The CDR3 loop reads CASSLAAGSFNEQFF. DNA of the CDR3: TGCGCCAGCAGCTTGGCCGCAGGTTCCTTCAATGAGCAGTTCTTC.